One and the same sample provided the 31 T cell receptor beta chains below, sequenced in a study of T cell clones after liver transplantation (dated by TCRdb to the late 2010s). Preparation of the library involved the immunoSEQ multiplex PCR assay. Entries here come from immuneACCESS through TCRdb and include only in-frame sequences with V and J called. Some clones fail to appear in such tables; in the studies checked, an unresolved V gene covers under half of the shortfall, and the cause of the remainder is unknown. The sample table shows 95,000 to 110,000 clones, and about 80% are seen once. Approximately 3% of the sample rests with the top ten. This specimen consisted of CD4+ T cells from blood, obtained approximately 45 months after liver transplant. Source of these receptors: a human patient who received a liver transplant. Once a transplant has taken place, some T cells may be donor derived.

The chain employs TRBV5-6 and TRBJ1-5, with D uncertain. Trimming took off 4 bases at V and 5 bases at J, with 16 bases between the two ends. The CDR3 is made up of 15 amino acids. Germline V CDR1 and CDR2: SGHDT, YYEEEE. The CDR3 DNA follows: TGTGCCAGCAGCGTACAGTCCCTTGATTATCAGCCCCAGCATTTT. Amino acids: CASSVQSLDYQPQHF.

This clone has only a few counts. The gene calls are TRBV5-1 and TRBJ1-1; D call uncertain. The germline V gene encodes CDR1 SGHRS and CDR2 YFSETQ. The V gene lost 2 bases and the J gene lost 0 bases, with 14 bases spanning the gap. The CDR3 extends over 16 amino acids. The CDR3 here is CASSLWAASMNTEAFF. The DNA of the CDR3 is TGCGCCAGCAGCTTATGGGCGGCATCCATGAACACTGAAGCTTTCTTT.

The rearrangement joins TRBV6-5 to TRBJ1-3, with D tentatively TRBD1 (5 bases). The CDR3 runs 15 residues. V lost 3 bases and J lost 0, with 9 bases in between. The germline gives CDR1 MNHEY, CDR2 SVGAGI. The DNA of the CDR3 is TGTGCCAGCAGTTATGGGACCCGCTCTGGAAACACCATATATTTT. Translated, it gives CASSYGTRSGNTIYF.

This clone was found once. The gene calls are TRBV5-1 and TRBJ1-3; no reliable D call. In germline, CDR1 is SGHRS, CDR2 YFSETQ. Trimming removed 0 bases from V and 4 bases from J, with 5 bases in between. The CDR3 consists of 13 residues. In DNA form, the CDR3 reads TGCGCCAGCAGCTTGGTGGGGGGAAACACCATATATTTT. It yields the protein CASSLVGGNTIYF.

The chain links TRBV9 to TRBJ1-6; TRBD1 might be the D (5 bases). This CDR3 is built from 14 residues. V was shortened by 5 bases and J by 7 bases, with 13 bases between the two germline ends. Germline V lookup: CDR1 SGDLS, CDR2 YYNGEE. CDR3 sequence: CASRAGQKNSPLHF. The DNA of the CDR3 is TGTGCCAGCAGGGCGGGGCAGAAAAATTCACCCCTCCACTTT. Complete variable domain (other parts from reference TRBV9 and TRBJ1-6): DSGVTQTPKHLITATGQRVTLRCSPRSGDLSVYWYQQSLDQGLQFLIQYYNGEERAKGNILERFSAQQFPDLHSELNLSSLELGDSALYFCASRAGQKNSPLHFGNGTRLTVT.

This clone was counted a few times. The rearrangement uses TRBV28 and TRBJ2-7; D tentatively fits TRBD1 or TRBD2 (6 bases each). Trimming removed 4 bases at V and 4 bases at J, with 20 bases between. The CDR3 totals 16 residues. Looked up from germline, CDR1 is MDHEN and CDR2 is SYDVKM. This CDR3 reads CASSSLGSGGQYEQYF. CDR3 nucleotide sequence: TGTGCCAGCAGTTCTCTAGGGTCTGGGGGGCAGTACGAGCAGTACTTC.

The chain employs TRBV19 and TRBJ1-1, with TRBD1 matching over 7 bases. Germline lookup yields CDR1 LNHDA and CDR2 SQIVND (reference sequence). With 3 bases clipped from V and 12 bases from J, the junction kept 4 bases outside the gene matches. The CDR3 contains 11 residues. CDR3 in DNA: TGTGCCAGTAGTATCGACAGGGTAACTTTCTTT. It yields the protein CASSIDRVTFF.

The chain recombines TRBV7-3 with TRBJ2-2, with 9 bases that match TRBD2. This CDR3 spans 15 amino acids. Looked up from germline, CDR1 is SGHTA and CDR2 is FQGTGA. With V trimmed by 2 bases and J by 7 bases, 5 bases remained unmatched. CDR3 DNA: TGTGCCAGCAGCTTAGGCGGGAGGGCCGGCGGGGAGCTGTTTTTT. Its translation: CASSLGGRAGGELFF.

V usage is TRBV19 and J usage is TRBJ1-2; TRBD1 matches at 9 bases. Germline lookup yields CDR1 LNHDA and CDR2 SQIVND (reference sequence). This CDR3 has 18 residues. V was clipped by 5 bases and J by 4 bases; unmatched bases: 17. CDR3 loop: CASSYRRDRAVLVYGYTF. In nucleotides, the CDR3 is TGTGCCAGTAGTTACCGCCGGGACAGGGCTGTCCTAGTCTATGGCTACACCTTC.

This chain uses TRBV29-1 with TRBJ2-1; 9 bases map to TRBD1. Germline V lookup: CDR1 SQVTM, CDR2 ANQGSEA. This CDR3 contains 12 residues. V shed 6 bases and J 7 bases; nucleotides not matched to a gene: 4. The CDR3 DNA follows: TGCAGCGTCGGACAGGGGCGGAATGAGCAGTTCTTC. Translating it yields CSVGQGRNEQFF.

The chain has TRBV21-1 and TRBJ2-7; the table names TRBD1, a call not compared with the DNA. TRBV21-1 is flagged as a pseudogene. This CDR3 contains 14 residues. The CDR3 nucleotides are TGTGCCAGCATGCTTAGGGACACCTCCTACGAGCAGTACTTC. Protein: CASMLRDTSYEQYF.

This clone was detected a few times. The junction and the germline gene differ at one end; a read error may be behind it. The CDR3 DNA sequence: TGTGCCAGCACCTTGAACCGGGACAGTCTCTCCTACGAGCAGTACTTC. This codes for CASTLNRDSLSYEQYF. The rearrangement links TRBV5-8 to TRBJ2-7; 7 bases are shared with TRBD1. The CDR3 has 16 amino acids. Germline CDR1 reads SGHTS; CDR2 reads YDEGEE.

The V and J genes are TRBV27 and TRBJ1-3; D gene ambiguous. Germline CDR1 and CDR2: MNHEY and SMNVEV (reference sequence). The CDR3 consists of 14 residues. Trimming removed 5 bases from V and 3 bases from J, with 11 bases in between. CDR3 protein: CASSDYGLGNTIYF. The CDR3 DNA follows: TGTGCCAGCAGTGATTACGGACTTGGAAACACCATATATTTT.

This chain uses TRBV19 with TRBJ1-1; 10 bases agree with TRBD1. The germline CDR1 and CDR2 sequences are LNHDA and SQIVND (reference sequence). This CDR3 is built from 14 residues. The J segment lost 0 bases and the V segment lost 7 bases, leaving 2 bases of the junction unmatched. DNA of the CDR3: TGTGCCAGTATGGGGACAGGGGTGAACACTGAAGCTTTCTTT. Translated, it gives CASMGTGVNTEAFF.

This sequence joins TRBV2 and TRBJ2-5; the D gene could be TRBD1 or TRBD2 (5 bases each). This CDR3 comprises 15 residues. V was cut by 4 bases and J by 1 base, with 13 bases left in between. The germline CDR1 and CDR2 sequences are SNHLY and FYNNEI. The CDR3 DNA reads TGTGCCAGCAGTGGATCCGGGGCCGTCCAAGAGACCCAGTACTTC. Translated, it gives CASSGSGAVQETQYF. Drawing the rest from reference TRBV2 and TRBJ2-5, the complete variable domain is EPEVTQTPSHQVTQMGQEVILRCVPISNHLYFYWYRQILGQKVEFLVSFYNNEISEKSEIFDDQFSVERPDGSNFTLKIRSTKLEDSAMYFCASSGSGAVQETQYFGPGTRLLVL.

This chain links TRBV5-4 with TRBJ2-1; no firm D call. CDR3 length: 13 residues. The V and J ends lost 2 bases and 6 bases respectively, with 9 bases between them. Germline lookup yields CDR1 SGHNT and CDR2 YYREEE (reference sequence). As DNA, the CDR3 is TGTGCCAGCAGCTTAACGACCTCCAATGAGCAGTTCTTC. Encoded protein: CASSLTTSNEQFF.

V is TRBV2 and J is TRBJ1-3, with TRBD1 as a possible D gene (6 bases). The V end lost 8 bases, the J end lost 2 bases, and 10 bases lay between the germline ends. The CDR3 spans 13 residues. The germline V gene has CDR1 SNHLY and CDR2 FYNNEI. As DNA, the CDR3 is TGTGCCAGCTTACAGGGCGCTGGAAACACCATATATTTT. It specifies CASLQGAGNTIYF.

Details on this clone: An end of the junction differs from the germline gene, which may be a read error. The chain carries TRBV4-1 and TRBJ2-3; 9 positions agree with TRBD1. CDR1 MGHRA and CDR2 YSYEKL come from the germline V gene. The CDR3 has 11 amino acids. This CDR3 is CASSQEDGTGF. The CDR3 bases are TGCGCCAGCAGCCAAGAGGACGGGACAGGGTTC.

V usage is TRBV6-5 and J usage is TRBJ1-1, with D hard to call. There are 16 residues in the CDR3. Trimming shortened V by 2 bases and J by 2 bases, and 15 bases separated the two germline ends. Germline-derived CDR1 and CDR2 are MNHEY and SVGAGI. CDR3 DNA: TGTGCCAGCAGTTACCTCCCGGGCTTTTATAACACTGAAGCTTTCTTT. Its translation: CASSYLPGFYNTEAFF.

The chain links TRBV16 to TRBJ1-3; no reliable D call. Trimming removed 5 bases from V and 4 bases from J, with 9 bases in between. The CDR3 runs 13 residues. The germline gives CDR1 KGHSY, CDR2 FQNENV. The CDR3: CASSSRAGNTIYF. In DNA form, the CDR3 reads TGTGCCAGCAGCTCACGCGCGGGAAACACCATATATTTT.

The genes are TRBV5-1 and TRBJ2-1, with unresolved D. V was pared by 3 bases and J by 2 bases, with 12 bases between. In germline, CDR1 is SGHRS, CDR2 YFSETQ. The CDR3 loop spans 15 amino acids. As DNA, the CDR3 is TGCGCCAGCAGCTCGGGCATCGGAACCTACAATGAGCAGTTCTTC. It specifies CASSSGIGTYNEQFF. Based on the CDR3 plus reference TRBV5-1 and TRBJ2-1, the full variable domain is KAGVTQTPRYLIKTRGQQVTLSCSPISGHRSVSWYQQTPGQGLQFLFEYFSETQRNKGNFPGRFSGRQFSNSRSEMNVSTLELGDSALYLCASSSGIGTYNEQFFGPGTRLTVL.

This clone was found once. The chain joins TRBV29-1 to TRBJ1-1; D not certain. Germline assignment: CDR1 SQVTM and CDR2 ANQGSEA. V dropped 2 bases and J dropped 6 bases, with 7 bases sitting between them. The CDR3 is 11 amino acids. The CDR3 nucleotides read TGCAGCGTTGAATCGTTCGCTGAAGCTTTCTTT. Amino acids: CSVESFAEAFF. The full variable domain, rest sourced from reference TRBV29-1 and TRBJ1-1, is SAVISQKPSRDICQRGTSLTIQCQVDSQVTMMFWYRQQPGQSLTLIATANQGSEATYESGFVIDKFPISRPNLTFSTLTVSNMSPEDSSIYLCSVESFAEAFFGQGTRLTVV.

This clone is deemed medium-sized. CDR3 DNA: TGTGCCAGCAGTGAAGCGAGGAGGACAGGGAATCAGCCCCAGCATTTT. Its protein product is CASSEARRTGNQPQHF. The chain links TRBV6-1 to TRBJ1-5; 8 bases map to TRBD1. This CDR3 is built from 16 residues. The V segment lost 0 bases and the J segment 4 bases; nucleotides outside the gene matches: 5. Germline assignment: CDR1 MNHNS and CDR2 SASEGT.

The chain carries TRBV7-6 and TRBJ2-2; D call uncertain. CDR1 and CDR2 from the germline V gene are SGHVS and FNYEAQ. The CDR3 sequence is 17 residues long. Trimming pared 2 bases from V and 0 bases from J, leaving 13 bases between. The CDR3 protein is CASSLISGWANTGELFF. DNA of the CDR3: TGTGCCAGCAGCTTAATTTCGGGCTGGGCGAACACCGGGGAGCTGTTTTTT.

The gene calls are TRBV6-6 and TRBJ2-1; D may be TRBD1 (5 bases). This CDR3 is built from 13 residues. Trimming cost V 7 bases and J 9 bases, with 16 bases left between them. Germline V gene sequence: CDR1 MNHNY, CDR2 SVGAGI (reference sequence). The DNA for the CDR3 is TGTGCCAGCACCGCCGACAGTACGATTGAGCAGTTCTTC. This gives the protein CASTADSTIEQFF.

The gene calls are TRBV30 and TRBJ2-5; tentative D call: TRBD1 (5 bases). V lost 4 bases, J lost 2 bases, and 11 bases lay in between. The length of the CDR3 is 13 residues. The germline CDR1 and CDR2 sequences are GTSNPN and SVGIG (reference sequence). The CDR3 loop reads CAWNRGLQETQYF. In DNA form, the CDR3 reads TGTGCCTGGAATAGGGGTCTTCAAGAGACCCAGTACTTC.

J is TRBJ1-4 and V is TRBV6-1, with a possible D match to TRBD1 (6 bases). Trimming pared 6 bases from V and 5 bases from J, leaving 13 bases between. Germline V gives CDR1 MNHNS, CDR2 SASEGT. The CDR3 is made up of 14 amino acids. This CDR3 reads CASSPRGRNEKLFF. For the CDR3, the DNA is TGTGCCAGCAGCCCCCGGGGGCGAAATGAAAAACTGTTTTTT.

V usage is TRBV27 and J usage is TRBJ2-2; 10 bases are shared with TRBD2. Germline CDR1 MNHEY, CDR2 SMNVEV (reference sequence). CDR3 length: 13 amino acids. V was clipped by 5 bases and J by 6 bases; unmatched bases: 0. This CDR3 is CASSGLAAGELFF. The DNA of the CDR3 is TGTGCCAGCAGTGGACTAGCGGCCGGGGAGCTGTTTTTT.

This chain uses TRBV10-2 with TRBJ1-2; D not certain. The CDR3 extends over 13 amino acids. Trimming pared 6 bases from V and 2 bases from J, leaving 10 bases between. In germline, CDR1 is WSHSY, CDR2 SAAADI. The CDR3 sequence is CASRSGPNYGYTF. The CDR3 bases are TGCGCCAGCAGATCAGGACCGAACTATGGCTACACCTTC.

The genes are TRBV7-2 and TRBJ1-1; maybe TRBD1 (5 bases). The CDR3 is 15 amino acids. The germline CDR1 and CDR2 sequences are SGHTA and FQGNSA. The ends were cut back, 5 bases at V and 4 bases at J, with 17 bases in the middle. Here the CDR3 reads CASSTNRLGGTEAFF. CDR3 DNA sequence: TGTGCCAGCAGCACCAATAGACTTGGGGGCACTGAAGCTTTCTTT.

The rearrangement links TRBV27 to TRBJ2-3; maybe TRBD2 (6 bases). The CDR3 extends over 14 amino acids. V was trimmed by 5 bases and J by 8 bases, leaving 17 bases between them. Germline CDR1 and CDR2: MNHEY and SMNVEV (reference sequence). DNA for the CDR3: TGTGCCAGCAGTGGCAGAGTGGAGGGGACTACGCAGTATTTT. It yields the protein CASSGRVEGTTQYF.